These T cell receptor beta chains were read from a single sample in a study of graft-versus-host responses after intestinal transplantation. These receptors have no identified antigens. Sequencing was performed with immunoSEQ multiplex PCR; in TCRdb, only in-frame clones are kept and a portion is missing. This sample carries approximately 130,000 clones, around nine tenths of them seen once, and the ten largest clones take around 0.15%. The sample here was unstimulated CD4+ T cells sorted from spleen or lymph node cells, taken before intestinal transplant. These receptor sequences come from a human donor who received an intestinal transplant. The CDR3 runs from the conserved cysteine through the conserved F or W. Fields, in order: J gene, V gene, clone size, D gene, CDR3 DNA, CDR3 protein. D genes are given only for firm matches. Part of the rows lack a size; the others show once, few, many or a class for expanded clones.

>TRBJ2-5|TRBV10-3|NA|NA
TGTGCCATCAGAGCGATCTCTGAAGAGACCCAGTACTTC
CAIRAISEETQYF
>TRBJ1-1|TRBV6-6|few|NA
TGTGCCAGCAGTTACTCGAGAGACACTGAAGCTTTCTTT
CASSYSRDTEAFF
>TRBJ1-5|TRBV27|NA|TRBD1
TGTGCCAGCAGTTCGGACAGGGGGGATCAGCCCCAGCATTTT
CASSSDRGDQPQHF
>TRBJ1-2|TRBV2|NA|TRBD1
TGTGCCAGCATGATGAGGACAGGCTTCTATGGCTACACCTTC
CASMMRTGFYGYTF
>TRBJ1-3|TRBV4-1|few|NA
TGCGCCAGCAGCCACTTTGGACAGTCTGGAAACACCATATATTTT
CASSHFGQSGNTIYF
>TRBJ2-2|TRBV10-3|NA|TRBD1
TGTGCCGTCGGGACAGGGCATTTGGACACCGGGGAGCTGTTTTTT
CAVGTGHLDTGELFF
>TRBJ2-3|TRBV11-3|NA|TRBD2
TGTGCCAGCAGCTTCCGAGGACTAGCGGGGGGAACAGATACGCAGTATTTT
CASSFRGLAGGTDTQYF
>TRBJ1-2|TRBV15|NA|NA
TGTGCCACCAGCGGCCCGTTGGGAGCCTATGGCTACACCTTC
CATSGPLGAYGYTF
>TRBJ1-5|TRBV30|NA|NA
TGTGCCTGGAGTGTAATCCCCGGGGCTCAGCCCCAGCATTTT
CAWSVIPGAQPQHF
>TRBJ1-1|TRBV19|NA|TRBD1
TGTGCCAGTAGTTCAGGGGGCAGAACTGAAGCTTTCTTT
CASSSGGRTEAFF
>TRBJ2-7|TRBV9|NA|TRBD2
TGTGCCAGCAGCCCAACCCCGCTAGCGGGGATCGACTACGAGCAGTACTTC
CASSPTPLAGIDYEQYF
>TRBJ2-1|TRBV11-2|NA|TRBD1
TGTGCCAGCAGCCCCTTGGGGACAGCGAGCTCCTACAATGAGCAGTTCTTC
CASSPLGTASSYNEQFF
>TRBJ2-7|TRBV27|NA|TRBD1
TGTGCCAGCGCGGACAGGGGGAATTACGAGCAGTACTTC
CASADRGNYEQYF
>TRBJ1-3|TRBV19|NA|TRBD1
TGTGCCAGTAGTATACGGACAGGGATGGGTGGAAACACCATATATTTT
CASSIRTGMGGNTIYF
>TRBJ1-2|TRBV10-3|NA|NA
TGTGCCATCAGTGAGGCCCTAGGGGGAAACTATGGCTACACCTTC
CAISEALGGNYGYTF
>TRBJ2-3|TRBV5-1|NA|TRBD1
TGCGCCAGCAGCTTGGCAGGGACAGGGAACACAGATACGCAGTATTTT
CASSLAGTGNTDTQYF
>TRBJ2-7|TRBV6-1|NA|NA
TGTGCCAGCAGTGACCCGGCTCTCTCCTACGAGCAGTACTTC
CASSDPALSYEQYF
>TRBJ2-7|TRBV10-3|NA|TRBD2
TGTGCCATCAAGGCAGCGGGAACCTACGAGCAGTACTTC
CAIKAAGTYEQYF
>TRBJ1-6|TRBV27|once|NA
TGTGCCAGCAGTCCCGGGGCTCTCTATAATTCACCCCTCCACTTT
CASSPGALYNSPLHF
>TRBJ1-4|TRBV2|NA|NA
TGTGCCAGCAGTCCAAAGACAGGAGAAAAACTGTTTTTT
CASSPKTGEKLFF